Each of the 24 T cell receptor beta chains below was sequenced from the same sample in a study of cytomegalovirus exposure and HLA in healthy donors. In the PCR, 60 Vbeta and 13 Jbeta primers were used. Profiling relied on immunoSEQ multiplex PCR, and the TCRdb table lists in-frame clones only, not all of them. The sample holds about 100,000 clones; 79% are singletons and the top ten take around 4%. Material for sequencing was PBMCs. These receptors all stem from a female donor in good health and CMV-seropositive.

The chain has TRBV18 and TRBJ1-3; 8 nucleotides match TRBD1. The junction had 14 bases not matched to a gene; V was cut back by 3 bases and J by 1 base. CDR1 and CDR2 (germline): KGHSH, LQKENI. CDR3 length: 19 amino acids. Written as DNA, the CDR3 is TGTGCCAGCTCACCCAGGGGGCCTCCCTTCTCTGGGTCTGGAAACACCATATATTTT. Translation: CASSPRGPPFSGSGNTIYF.

The chain links TRBV7-2 to TRBJ2-2, with D perhaps TRBD1 (6 bases). The CDR3 loop spans 17 amino acids. V gave up 5 bases and J gave up 7 bases, with 23 bases separating them. Per the germline V gene, CDR1 is SGHTA and CDR2 is FQGNSA. The CDR3 nucleotides read TGTGCCAGCAGCCTCCGGGACACCTTGGAGAGGGTCGGGGAGCTGTTTTTT. This gives the protein CASSLRDTLERVGELFF.

The chain combines TRBV6-1 with TRBJ1-2; 7 bases fit TRBD1. V lost 0 bases to trimming and J lost 3 bases; unmatched junction nucleotides: 4. From germline, CDR1 is MNHNS and CDR2 SASEGT. The CDR3 has 15 residues. The CDR3 protein is CASSEAETGYYGYTF. CDR3 nucleotide sequence: TGTGCCAGCAGTGAAGCAGAGACAGGGTACTATGGCTACACCTTC.

The chain links TRBV5-4 to TRBJ1-1, with 7 bases that match TRBD1. There are 15 residues in the CDR3. Germline V gene lookup returns CDR1 SGHNT and CDR2 YYREEE (reference sequence). With V trimmed by 0 bases and J by 2 bases, 4 bases remained unmatched. In nucleotides, the CDR3 is TGTGCCAGCAGCTTGGCGAGGGGGCTAAACACTGAAGCTTTCTTT. This codes for CASSLARGLNTEAFF.

The rearrangement joins TRBV2 to TRBJ1-5; 8 bases align to TRBD1. This CDR3 region has 15 residues. The V segment lost 4 bases and the J segment 6 bases; nucleotides outside the gene matches: 8. The V gene's germline CDR1 is SNHLY and CDR2 FYNNEI. The CDR3 coding sequence is TGTGCCAGCAGTGTGGGGGCAGGGGGCACTCAGCCCCAGCATTTT. Residues: CASSVGAGGTQPQHF.

J is TRBJ2-1 and V is TRBV30; a weak D match, TRBD1 (5 bases). The CDR3 consists of 13 residues. Trimming pared 1 base from V and 4 bases from J, leaving 8 bases between. Germline CDR1 and CDR2: GTSNPN and SVGIG (reference sequence). CDR3 DNA: TGTGCCTGGAGTGGACAGCTTTACAATGAGCAGTTCTTC. It translates to CAWSGQLYNEQFF.

The sample holds many counts of this clone. V gene TRBV27 combines with J gene TRBJ1-1, with a possible D match to TRBD1 (5 bases). V shed 3 bases and J shed 4 bases, with 9 bases lying between them. Germline values: CDR1 MNHEY, CDR2 SMNVEV (reference sequence). CDR3 length: 13 residues. DNA for the CDR3: TGTGCCAGCAGTTTTACGGGGGGCACTGAAGCTTTCTTT. Amino acid sequence: CASSFTGGTEAFF.

The J gene is TRBJ2-3, the V gene TRBV30; D gene unclear. CDR3 length equals 12 residues. Germline V gene sequence: CDR1 GTSNPN, CDR2 SVGIG (reference sequence). V lost 5 bases to trimming and J lost 5 bases, with 11 bases between them. The CDR3 spells CAWDLVGDTQYF. CDR3 nucleotides: TGTGCCTGGGACTTAGTTGGAGATACGCAGTATTTT.

The chain combines TRBV6-5 with TRBJ1-5; 8 positions match TRBD1. The J segment lost 8 bases and the V segment lost 4 bases, leaving 4 bases of the junction unmatched. This CDR3 contains 13 residues. The V gene's germline CDR1 is MNHEY and CDR2 SVGAGI. CDR3 nucleotide sequence: TGTGCCAGCAGTTTCGACAGGGGAAAGCCCCAGCATTTT. Translated: CASSFDRGKPQHF.

The rearrangement uses TRBV19 and TRBJ2-7, with 10 bases aligning to TRBD1. There are 14 residues in the CDR3. Trimming at V came to 7 bases and at J to 2 bases, leaving 5 bases not matched to a gene. Germline CDR1 reads LNHDA; CDR2 reads SQIVND (reference sequence). The CDR3 bases are TGTGCCAGTACCGCCGGGACAGGGGCCTACGAGCAGTACTTC. Encoded protein: CASTAGTGAYEQYF.

This clone was seen only once. One end of the junction is discordant with germline, which a read error may explain. This rearrangement joins TRBV30 to TRBJ2-6; perhaps TRBD1 as D (6 bases). CDR3 length: 14 residues. The germline V gene encodes CDR1 GTSNPN and CDR2 SVGIG (reference sequence). CDR3 DNA: TGTGCCTGGAGTGGAGCTATGGGGGCCAACGGCCTGACTTTC. The encoded protein is CAWSGAMGANGLTF.

A single count supports this clone. The J gene is TRBJ2-1, the V gene TRBV21-1; TRBD2 was called by the table and not checked on the DNA. TRBV21-1 is classified as a pseudogene. This CDR3 comprises 16 residues. CDR3 sequence (DNA): TGTGCCAGCAGGGGGATGAGGGCCGGGTCCTACAATGAGCAGTTCTTC. Its translation is CASRGMRAGSYNEQFF.

The chain uses TRBV7-8 and TRBJ2-7; unclear D gene. From germline, CDR1 is SGHVS and CDR2 FQNEAQ. The CDR3 totals 12 residues. V was trimmed by 4 bases and J by 2 bases, leaving 6 bases between them. This CDR3 is CASSSDTYEQYF. The DNA of the CDR3 is TGTGCCAGCAGCTCCGACACCTACGAGCAGTACTTC.

The chain links TRBV11-2 to TRBJ2-5; 8 bases align to TRBD2. The CDR3 covers 17 residues. V lost 1 base and J lost 5; bases outside the gene matches: 12. The germline V gene encodes CDR1 SGHAT and CDR2 FQNNGV. This chain's CDR3 is CASSLGGVAGMRETQYF. The CDR3, as DNA: TGTGCCAGCAGCTTAGGTGGAGTAGCGGGGATGCGGGAGACCCAGTACTTC.

The rearrangement links TRBV10-3 to TRBJ1-5, with D maybe TRBD1 (5 bases). Trimming removed 10 bases at V and 5 bases at J, with 15 bases between. The CDR3 has 13 amino acids. Germline loops: CDR1 ENHRY, CDR2 SYGVKD. The CDR3 DNA is TGTGCCACCAGGGACGGGGAAGATCAGCCCCAGCATTTT. Translation: CATRDGEDQPQHF.

The V call is TRBV2, the J call TRBJ1-3; TRBD1 matches at 7 bases. After removal of 6 bases from V and 5 bases from J, the junction contained 10 bases not matched to a gene. The germline V gene has CDR1 SNHLY and CDR2 FYNNEI. The CDR3 has 15 residues. DNA for the CDR3: TGTGCCAGCAGACCCGGGACAGATAGCCGAAACACCATATATTTT. It is translated as CASRPGTDSRNTIYF.

The chain joins TRBV6-1 to TRBJ1-5, with a weak D call TRBD1 (6 bases). The CDR3 loop spans 16 amino acids. CDR1 and CDR2 from the germline V gene are MNHNS and SASEGT. The V end was cut by 4 bases, the J end by 2 bases, with 15 bases between. The CDR3 bases are TGTGCCAGCAGTGTCGCCTCGACAGGCGGCAATCAGCCCCAGCATTTT. Translated, it gives CASSVASTGGNQPQHF.

As regards this clone: As the CDR3 is not closed by the conserved phenylalanine or tryptophan, this likely results from a read error. The rearrangement uses TRBV5-4 and TRBJ1-1; D gene ambiguous. Germline V gives CDR1 SGHNT, CDR2 YYREEE (reference sequence). V was pared by 2 bases and J by 4 bases, with 12 bases between. CDR3 size: 14 residues. The CDR3: CASSFYTRSTEAFL. The DNA of the CDR3 is TGTGCCAGCAGCTTCTATACCCGGAGCACTGAAGCTTTCCTT.

The CDR3 nucleotides are TGTGCCAGCAGTGAATTAAGAGGTGGCTACACCTTC. Translation: CASSELRGGYTF. J is TRBJ1-2 and V is TRBV25-1; D not resolved. The germline V and J ends were trimmed by 1 base and 7 bases, with 7 bases remaining between them. The germline V gene has CDR1 MGHDK and CDR2 SYGVNS. This CDR3 spans 12 amino acids.

This clone was picked up a small number of times. The V call is TRBV5-1, the J call TRBJ1-1, with TRBD1 as a possible D gene (6 bases). The CDR3 totals 14 residues. The V gene's germline CDR1 is SGHRS and CDR2 YFSETQ. V lost 4 bases and J lost 4, with 14 bases in between. The CDR3 DNA reads as TGCGCCAGCAGCCTAGAAGGGGGAAGCACTGAAGCTTTCTTT. Translating gives CASSLEGGSTEAFF.

The rearrangement joins TRBV6-1 to TRBJ1-1; D ambiguous. Germline V gene data show CDR1 as MNHNS and CDR2 as SASEGT. V gave up 6 bases and J gave up 3 bases, with 11 bases separating them. The CDR3 has 13 amino acids. The chain's CDR3 is CASRPDGYTEAFF. The CDR3, as DNA: TGTGCCAGCAGACCTGACGGGTACACTGAAGCTTTCTTT.

This chain joins TRBV6-1 and TRBJ1-3; tentative D call: TRBD1 (5 bases). Trimming removed 2 bases from V and 12 bases from J, with 14 bases in between. This CDR3 comprises 13 residues. CDR1 is MNHNS, CDR2 SASEGT, per germline. CDR3 coding DNA: TGTGCCAGCAGTGAACTGCGGGGCGGGAACATATATTTT. This codes for CASSELRGGNIYF.

This clone occurred a few times. This chain connects TRBV4-1 to TRBJ2-6, with D perhaps TRBD1 (6 bases). The CDR3 length is 16 residues. The germline V gene has CDR1 MGHRA and CDR2 YSYEKL. V lost 2 bases and J lost 4, with 12 bases in between. The CDR3 DNA follows: TGCGCCAGCAGCCAATCGGACAGACCCGGGGCCAACGTCCTGACTTTC. Translated, it gives CASSQSDRPGANVLTF.

The chain has TRBV12-5 and TRBJ1-3; D is undetermined. The CDR3 spans 14 residues. From germline, CDR1 is LGHNT and CDR2 FRNRAP. The V end lost 4 bases, the J end lost 0 bases, and 7 bases lay between the germline ends. The CDR3: CASGSRLSGNTIYF. CDR3 DNA sequence: TGTGCTAGTGGTTCCAGACTCTCTGGAAACACCATATATTTT.